This T cell receptor (beta chain) was identified in a study of T cells in Graves' hyperthyroidism and ophthalmopathy. With respect to this clonotype: Its antigen is currently unknown. A much more abundant neighbour one base away suggests this may be a read error.

Amplification yielded TCR beta CDR3 regions, with RNA transcripts as the source. The HTBI primer set drove a first-round RT-PCR of the TCR CDR3. TCRdb redid the calling of the multiplex PCR reads with MiXCR, one entry per CDR3 protein. The table lists about 610,000 distinct CDR3 sequences, about 16% of them singletons. Notes on the study in general: Ophthalmopathy, which appeared later, was predicted by the model a median around 6 months before onset. The authors' 13 V-J model separated ophthalmopathy from stable hyperthyroidism.

From germline, CDR1 is SGHAT and CDR2 FQDESV (reference sequence). The CDR3 totals 16 residues. The chain is built from TRBV11-1 and TRBJ2-1; 8 bases are shared with TRBD2. This clonotype originated in a middle-aged woman with Graves' ophthalmopathy. Sequenced material: blood. The DNA for the CDR3 is TGTGCCAGCAGCCCCCTTGGACGGGGGGGCTACAATGAGCAGTCCTTC. Amino acids: CASSPLGRGGYNEQSF. The whole variable domain, remainder taken from reference TRBV11-1 and TRBJ2-1, is EAEVAQSPRYKITEKSQAVAFWCDPISGHATLYWYRQILGQGPELLVQFQDESVVDDSQLPKDRFSAERLKGVDSTLKIQPAELGDSAMYLCASSPLGRGGYNEQSFGPGTRLTVL.